This TCR beta chain is from a study of cytomegalovirus exposure and HLA in healthy donors. In germline, CDR1 is GTSNPN, CDR2 SVGIG (reference sequence). This CDR3 comprises 13 residues. With V trimmed by 5 bases and J by 0 bases, 4 bases remained unmatched. Researchers ran the PCR with 60 Vbeta and 13 Jbeta primers. Using immunoSEQ multiplex PCR, the repertoire was profiled, and TCRdb retains in-frame clones only, with some absent. The record lists about 58,000 clones, of which the ten most abundant hold over 2%. All the people who gave samples were healthy bone marrow donors. Study outcomes and limitations: The productive fraction for most TCR beta V segments was about 87% or about 30% in an earlier analysis.

About this clone: Its specificity is unknown.

The origin of this receptor is a woman aged 18-29 years in good health and CMV-seronegative. The V call is TRBV30, the J call TRBJ2-7, with 7 positions matching TRBD1. Sequenced input: PBMCs. CDR3 protein: CAWGQGVSYEQYF. CDR3 sequence (DNA): TGTGCCTGGGGGCAGGGGGTCTCCTACGAGCAGTACTTC.